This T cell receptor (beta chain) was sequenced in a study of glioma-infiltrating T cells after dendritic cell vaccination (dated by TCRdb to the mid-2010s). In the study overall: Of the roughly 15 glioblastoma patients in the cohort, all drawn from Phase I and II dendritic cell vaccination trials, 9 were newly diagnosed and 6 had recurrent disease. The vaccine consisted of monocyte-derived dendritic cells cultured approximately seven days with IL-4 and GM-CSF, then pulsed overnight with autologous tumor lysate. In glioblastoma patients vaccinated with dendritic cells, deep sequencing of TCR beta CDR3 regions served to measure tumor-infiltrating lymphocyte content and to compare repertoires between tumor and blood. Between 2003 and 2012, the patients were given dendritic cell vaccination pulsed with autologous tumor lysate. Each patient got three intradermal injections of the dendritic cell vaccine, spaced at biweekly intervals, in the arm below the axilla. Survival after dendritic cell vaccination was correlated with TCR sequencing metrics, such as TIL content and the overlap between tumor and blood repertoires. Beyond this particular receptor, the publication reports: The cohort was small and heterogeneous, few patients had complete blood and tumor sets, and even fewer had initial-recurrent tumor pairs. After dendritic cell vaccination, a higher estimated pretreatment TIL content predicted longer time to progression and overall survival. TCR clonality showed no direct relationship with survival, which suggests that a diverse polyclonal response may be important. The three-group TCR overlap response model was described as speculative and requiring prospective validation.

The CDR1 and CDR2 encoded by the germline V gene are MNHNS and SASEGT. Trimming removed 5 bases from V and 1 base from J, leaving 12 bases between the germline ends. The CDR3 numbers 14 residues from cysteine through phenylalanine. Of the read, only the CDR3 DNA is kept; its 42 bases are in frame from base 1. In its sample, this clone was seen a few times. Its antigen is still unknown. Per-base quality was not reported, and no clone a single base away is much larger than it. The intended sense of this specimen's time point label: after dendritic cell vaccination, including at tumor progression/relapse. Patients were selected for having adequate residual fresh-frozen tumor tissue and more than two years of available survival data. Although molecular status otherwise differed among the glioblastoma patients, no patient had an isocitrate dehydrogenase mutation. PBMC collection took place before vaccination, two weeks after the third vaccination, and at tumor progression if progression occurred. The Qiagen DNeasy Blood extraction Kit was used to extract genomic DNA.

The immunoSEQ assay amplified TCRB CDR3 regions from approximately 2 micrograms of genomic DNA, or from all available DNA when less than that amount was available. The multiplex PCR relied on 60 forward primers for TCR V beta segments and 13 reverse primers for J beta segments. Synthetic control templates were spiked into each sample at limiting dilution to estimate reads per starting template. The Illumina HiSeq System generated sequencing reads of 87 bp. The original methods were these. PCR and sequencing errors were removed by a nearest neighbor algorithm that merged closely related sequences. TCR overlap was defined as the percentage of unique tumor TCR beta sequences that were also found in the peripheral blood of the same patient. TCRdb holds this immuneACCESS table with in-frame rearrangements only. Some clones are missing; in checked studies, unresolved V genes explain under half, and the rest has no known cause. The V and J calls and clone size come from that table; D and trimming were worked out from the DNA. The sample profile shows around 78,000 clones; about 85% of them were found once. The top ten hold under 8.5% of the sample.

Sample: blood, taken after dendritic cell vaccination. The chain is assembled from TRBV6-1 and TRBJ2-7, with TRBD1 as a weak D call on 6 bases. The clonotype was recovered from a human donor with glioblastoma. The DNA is TGTGCCAGCAGTAGGGACACATCTTCCTACGAGCAGTACTTC. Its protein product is CASSRDTSSYEQYF.